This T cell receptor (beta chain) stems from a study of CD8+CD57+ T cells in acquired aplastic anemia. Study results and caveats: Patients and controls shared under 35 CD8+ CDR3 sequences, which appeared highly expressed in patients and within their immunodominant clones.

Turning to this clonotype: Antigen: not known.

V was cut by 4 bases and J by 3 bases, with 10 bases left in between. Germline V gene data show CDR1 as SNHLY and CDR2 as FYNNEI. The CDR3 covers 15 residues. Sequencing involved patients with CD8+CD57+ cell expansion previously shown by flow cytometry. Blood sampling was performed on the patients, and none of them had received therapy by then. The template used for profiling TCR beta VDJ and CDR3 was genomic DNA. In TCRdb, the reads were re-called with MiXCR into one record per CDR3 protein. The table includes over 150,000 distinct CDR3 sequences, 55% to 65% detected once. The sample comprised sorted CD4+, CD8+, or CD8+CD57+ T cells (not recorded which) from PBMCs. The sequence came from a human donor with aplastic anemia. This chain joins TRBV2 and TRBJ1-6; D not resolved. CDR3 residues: CASSGREVYNSPLHF. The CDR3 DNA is TGTGCCAGCAGTGGGAGGGAGGTCTATAATTCACCCCTCCACTTT.